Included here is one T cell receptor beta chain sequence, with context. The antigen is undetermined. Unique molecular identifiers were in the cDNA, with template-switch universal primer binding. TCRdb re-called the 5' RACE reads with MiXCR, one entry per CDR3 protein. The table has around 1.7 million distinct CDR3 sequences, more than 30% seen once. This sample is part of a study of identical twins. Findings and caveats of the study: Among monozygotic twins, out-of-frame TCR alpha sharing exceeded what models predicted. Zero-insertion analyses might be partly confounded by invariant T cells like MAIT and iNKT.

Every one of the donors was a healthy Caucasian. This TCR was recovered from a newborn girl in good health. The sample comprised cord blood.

The CDR3 sequence is CASRGRVMGTDTQYF. Written as DNA, the CDR3 is TGTGCCAGCAGAGGGCGGGTAATGGGCACAGATACGCAGTATTTT. The rearrangement links TRBV2 to TRBJ2-3; the D gene is possibly TRBD2 (5 bases). Germline V gene lookup returns CDR1 SNHLY and CDR2 FYNNEI. The CDR3 contains 15 residues. Trimming removed 6 bases at V and 1 base at J, with 14 bases between.